Described below is a single T cell receptor beta chain sequence and its context. This entry comes from a study of blood T cell repertoires in COVID-19. On the study more broadly: Samples came from the United States, Italy and Spain, spanning acute and convalescent COVID-19. T cells, B-cell-depleted T cells, or PBMCs provided the cDNA or gDNA that served as material.

The germline V and J ends were trimmed by 3 bases and 5 bases, with 23 bases remaining between them. Germline CDR1 and CDR2: SGDLS and YYNGEE. The CDR3 is made up of 17 amino acids. In the original workflow: How many nucleated cells were present was estimated from reference gene primer amplification. TCRdb's table, derived via immunoSEQ multiplex PCR, lists solely in-frame clones and lacks some. D and trimming come from the DNA, and the V and J calls and clone size come from that table. The sample carries tens of thousands of clones, approximately 85% recorded once. The rearrangement uses TRBV9 and TRBJ1-2; a possible D gene is TRBD1 (6 bases). The specimen sequenced was peripheral blood. This TCR derives from a human donor in a cohort sampled during active COVID-19. The CDR3, as DNA: TGTGCCAGCAGCGGCGGTCGAGGGGGACAAGGAATTTATGGCTACACCTTC. Protein sequence: CASSGGRGGQGIYGYTF.